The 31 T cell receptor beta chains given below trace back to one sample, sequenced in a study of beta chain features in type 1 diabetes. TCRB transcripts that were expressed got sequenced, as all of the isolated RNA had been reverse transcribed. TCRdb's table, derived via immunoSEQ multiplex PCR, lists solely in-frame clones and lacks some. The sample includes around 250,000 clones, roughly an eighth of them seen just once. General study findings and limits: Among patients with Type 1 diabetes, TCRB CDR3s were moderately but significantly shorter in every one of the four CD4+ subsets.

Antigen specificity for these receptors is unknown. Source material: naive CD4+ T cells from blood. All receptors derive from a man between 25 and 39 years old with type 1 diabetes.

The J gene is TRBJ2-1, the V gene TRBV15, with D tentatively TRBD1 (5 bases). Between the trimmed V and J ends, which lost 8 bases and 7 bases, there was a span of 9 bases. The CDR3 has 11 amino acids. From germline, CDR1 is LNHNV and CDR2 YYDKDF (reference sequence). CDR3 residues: CATGQGNEQFF. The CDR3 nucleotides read TGTGCCACCGGCCAGGGAAATGAGCAGTTCTTC.

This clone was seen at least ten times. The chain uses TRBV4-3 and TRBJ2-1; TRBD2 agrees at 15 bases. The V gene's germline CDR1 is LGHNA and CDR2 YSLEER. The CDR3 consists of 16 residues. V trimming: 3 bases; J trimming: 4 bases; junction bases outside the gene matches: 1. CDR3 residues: CASSQGTSGRYNEQFF. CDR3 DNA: TGCGCCAGCAGCCAGGGGACTAGCGGGAGGTACAATGAGCAGTTCTTC.

The CDR3 spells CASSQEDYVRQFF. CDR3 bases: TGCGCCAGCAGCCAAGAGGACTACGTTCGGCAGTTCTTC. The chain combines TRBV4-3 with TRBJ2-1, with D possibly TRBD2 on 6 matching bases. Germline loops: CDR1 LGHNA, CDR2 YSLEER. V lost 0 bases and J lost 12, with 12 bases in between. This CDR3 comprises 13 residues.

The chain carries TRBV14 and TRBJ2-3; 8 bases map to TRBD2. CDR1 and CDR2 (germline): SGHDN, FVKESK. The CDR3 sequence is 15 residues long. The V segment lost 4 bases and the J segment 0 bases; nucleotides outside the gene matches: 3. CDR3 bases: TGTGCCAGCAGCCTAGCGGGAACGAGCACAGATACGCAGTATTTT. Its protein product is CASSLAGTSTDTQYF.

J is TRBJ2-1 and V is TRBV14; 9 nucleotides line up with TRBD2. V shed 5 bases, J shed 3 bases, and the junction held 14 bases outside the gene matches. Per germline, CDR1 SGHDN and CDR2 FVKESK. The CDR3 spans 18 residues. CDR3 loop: CASSSQTLAGALYNEQFF. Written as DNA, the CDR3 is TGTGCCAGCAGCTCCCAAACCTTAGCGGGAGCACTCTACAATGAGCAGTTCTTC.

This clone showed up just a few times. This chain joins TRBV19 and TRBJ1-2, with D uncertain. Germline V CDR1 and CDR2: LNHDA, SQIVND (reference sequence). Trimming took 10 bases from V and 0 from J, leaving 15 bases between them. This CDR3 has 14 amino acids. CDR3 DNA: TGTGCCACCAACACCAACGGAGCTAACTATGGCTACACCTTC. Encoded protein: CATNTNGANYGYTF.

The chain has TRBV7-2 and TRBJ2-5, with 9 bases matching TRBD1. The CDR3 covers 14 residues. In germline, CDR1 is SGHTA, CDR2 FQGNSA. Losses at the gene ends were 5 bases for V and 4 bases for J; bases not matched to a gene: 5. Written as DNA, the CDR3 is TGTGCCAGCAGCCAATCGACAGGGGGAGAGACCCAGTACTTC. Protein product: CASSQSTGGETQYF.

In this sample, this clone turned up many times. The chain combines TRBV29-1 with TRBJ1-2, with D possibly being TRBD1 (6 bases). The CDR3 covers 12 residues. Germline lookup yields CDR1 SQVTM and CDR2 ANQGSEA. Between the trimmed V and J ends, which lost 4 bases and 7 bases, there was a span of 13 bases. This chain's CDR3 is CSVVVTGSGYTF. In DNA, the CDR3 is TGCAGCGTTGTAGTGACAGGATCTGGCTACACCTTC.

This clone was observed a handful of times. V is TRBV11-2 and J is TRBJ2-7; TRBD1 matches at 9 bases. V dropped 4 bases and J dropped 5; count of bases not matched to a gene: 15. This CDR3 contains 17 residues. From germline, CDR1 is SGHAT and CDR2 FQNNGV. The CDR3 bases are TGTGCCAGCAGCTCGTATATACCCACGGGACAGGGAAACGAGCAGTACTTC. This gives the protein CASSSYIPTGQGNEQYF.

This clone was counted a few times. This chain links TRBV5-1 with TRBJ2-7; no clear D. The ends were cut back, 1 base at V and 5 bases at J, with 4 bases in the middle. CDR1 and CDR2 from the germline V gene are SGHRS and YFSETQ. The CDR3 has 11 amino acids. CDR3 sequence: CASSLNNEQYF. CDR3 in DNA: TGCGCCAGCAGCTTGAACAACGAGCAGTACTTC.

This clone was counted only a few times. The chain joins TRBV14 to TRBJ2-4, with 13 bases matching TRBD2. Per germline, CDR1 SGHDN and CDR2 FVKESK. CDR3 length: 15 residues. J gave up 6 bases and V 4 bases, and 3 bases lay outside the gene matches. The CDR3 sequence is CASSPGLAGANIQYF. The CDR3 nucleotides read TGTGCCAGCAGCCCCGGACTAGCGGGAGCAAACATTCAGTACTTC. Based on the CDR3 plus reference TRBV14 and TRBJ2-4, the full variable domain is EAGVTQFPSHSVIEKGQTVTLRCDPISGHDNLYWYRRVMGKEIKFLLHFVKESKQDESGMPNNRFLAERTGGTYSTLKVQPAELEDSGVYFCASSPGLAGANIQYFGAGTRLSVL.

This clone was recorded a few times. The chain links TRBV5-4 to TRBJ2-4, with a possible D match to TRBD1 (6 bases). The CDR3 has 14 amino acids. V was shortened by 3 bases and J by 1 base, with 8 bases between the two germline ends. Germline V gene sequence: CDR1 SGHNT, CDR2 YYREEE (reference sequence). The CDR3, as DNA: TGTGCCAGCAGCTCCCAGGGGGCCAAAAACATTCAGTACTTC. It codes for CASSSQGAKNIQYF.

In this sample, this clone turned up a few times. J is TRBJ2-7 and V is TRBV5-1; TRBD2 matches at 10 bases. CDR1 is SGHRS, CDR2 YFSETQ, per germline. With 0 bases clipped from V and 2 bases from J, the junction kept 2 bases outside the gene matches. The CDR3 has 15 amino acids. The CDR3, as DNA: TGCGCCAGCAGCTTGGCCCTAGCGGGAGCCTACGAGCAGTACTTC. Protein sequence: CASSLALAGAYEQYF. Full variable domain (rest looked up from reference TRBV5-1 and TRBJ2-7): KAGVTQTPRYLIKTRGQQVTLSCSPISGHRSVSWYQQTPGQGLQFLFEYFSETQRNKGNFPGRFSGRQFSNSRSEMNVSTLELGDSALYLCASSLALAGAYEQYFGPGTRLTVT.

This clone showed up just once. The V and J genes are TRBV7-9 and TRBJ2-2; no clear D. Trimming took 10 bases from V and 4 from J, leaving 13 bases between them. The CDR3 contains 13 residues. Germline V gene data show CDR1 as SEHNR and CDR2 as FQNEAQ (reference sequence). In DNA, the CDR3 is TGTGCCACCTCCTCTCTAGGCACCGGGGAGCTGTTTTTT. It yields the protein CATSSLGTGELFF.

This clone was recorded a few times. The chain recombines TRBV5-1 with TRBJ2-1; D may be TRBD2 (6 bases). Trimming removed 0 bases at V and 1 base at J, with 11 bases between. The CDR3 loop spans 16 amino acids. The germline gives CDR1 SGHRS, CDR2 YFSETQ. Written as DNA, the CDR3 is TGCGCCAGCAGCTTGGGGGGACTTCCTTCCTACAATGAGCAGTTCTTC. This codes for CASSLGGLPSYNEQFF.

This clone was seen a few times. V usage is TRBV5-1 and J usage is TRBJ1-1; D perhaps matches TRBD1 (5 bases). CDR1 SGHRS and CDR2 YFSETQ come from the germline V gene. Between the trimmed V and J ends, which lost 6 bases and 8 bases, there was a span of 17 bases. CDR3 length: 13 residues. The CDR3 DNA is TGCGCCAGCACGAACCCGGGGGGTGGAGAAGCTTTCTTT. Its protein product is CASTNPGGGEAFF.

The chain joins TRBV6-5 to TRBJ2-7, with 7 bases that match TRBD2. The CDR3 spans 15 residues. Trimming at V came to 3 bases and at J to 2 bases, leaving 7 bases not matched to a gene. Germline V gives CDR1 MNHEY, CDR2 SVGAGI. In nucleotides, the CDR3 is TGTGCCAGCAGTTATGAGTCGGGAGGCGCCTACGAGCAGTACTTC. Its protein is CASSYESGGAYEQYF.

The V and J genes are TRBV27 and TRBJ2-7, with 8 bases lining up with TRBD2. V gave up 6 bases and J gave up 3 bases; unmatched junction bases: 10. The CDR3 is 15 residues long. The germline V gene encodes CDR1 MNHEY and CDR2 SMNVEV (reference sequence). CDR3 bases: TGTGCCAGCAGGTCCCTTGGGGCGGGAGGCTACGAGCAGTACTTC. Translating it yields CASRSLGAGGYEQYF.

CDR3 nucleotide sequence: TGCAGCGTTGCGTCTCCGCCGGGACAGCTAAACACTGAAGCTTTCTTT. Amino acids: CSVASPPGQLNTEAFF. The V and J genes are TRBV29-1 and TRBJ1-1, with TRBD1 matching over 7 bases. This CDR3 comprises 16 residues. The V and J ends lost 4 bases and 2 bases, in that order; junction bases with no gene match: 13. The germline CDR1 and CDR2 sequences are SQVTM and ANQGSEA.

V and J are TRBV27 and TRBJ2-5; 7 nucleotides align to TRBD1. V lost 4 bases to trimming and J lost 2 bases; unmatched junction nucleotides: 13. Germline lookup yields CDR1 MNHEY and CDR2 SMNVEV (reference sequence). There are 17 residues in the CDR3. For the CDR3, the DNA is TGTGCCAGCAGTTCCCGCCCTAGCAGGGGGAGACAAGAGACCCAGTACTTC. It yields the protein CASSSRPSRGRQETQYF.

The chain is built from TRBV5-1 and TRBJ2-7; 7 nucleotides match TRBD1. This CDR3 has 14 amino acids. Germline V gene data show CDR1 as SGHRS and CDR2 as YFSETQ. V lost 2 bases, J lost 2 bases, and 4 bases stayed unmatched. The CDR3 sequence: CASSFDRVAYEQYF. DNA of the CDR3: TGCGCCAGCAGCTTTGACAGGGTTGCCTACGAGCAGTACTTC.

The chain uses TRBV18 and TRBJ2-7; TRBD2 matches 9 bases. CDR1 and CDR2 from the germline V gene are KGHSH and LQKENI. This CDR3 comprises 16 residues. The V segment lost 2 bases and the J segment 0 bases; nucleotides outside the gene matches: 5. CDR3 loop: CASSPRTSAHSYEQYF. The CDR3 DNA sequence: TGTGCCAGCTCACCAAGGACTAGCGCGCACTCCTACGAGCAGTACTTC.

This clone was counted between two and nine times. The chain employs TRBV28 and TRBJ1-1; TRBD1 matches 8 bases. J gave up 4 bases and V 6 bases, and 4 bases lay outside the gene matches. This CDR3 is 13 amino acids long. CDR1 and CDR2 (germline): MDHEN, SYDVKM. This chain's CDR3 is CASRLQGGTEAFF. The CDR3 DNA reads TGTGCCAGCAGGTTACAGGGGGGCACTGAAGCTTTCTTT.

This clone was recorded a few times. The CDR3 loop is CASSPGREREQYF. The CDR3 DNA is TGTGCCAGCAGCCCAGGACGGGAGCGAGAGCAGTACTTC. This chain uses TRBV7-8 with TRBJ2-7, with D perhaps matching TRBD2 (6 bases). Germline values: CDR1 SGHVS, CDR2 FQNEAQ. V lost 5 bases and J lost 7, with 15 bases in between. The CDR3 loop spans 13 amino acids.

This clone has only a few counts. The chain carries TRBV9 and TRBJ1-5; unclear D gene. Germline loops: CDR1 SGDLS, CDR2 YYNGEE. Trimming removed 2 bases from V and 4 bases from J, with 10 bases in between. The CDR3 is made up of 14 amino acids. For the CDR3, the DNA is TGTGCCAGCAGCGTCGGACTGAGTAATCAGCCCCAGCATTTT. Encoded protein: CASSVGLSNQPQHF.

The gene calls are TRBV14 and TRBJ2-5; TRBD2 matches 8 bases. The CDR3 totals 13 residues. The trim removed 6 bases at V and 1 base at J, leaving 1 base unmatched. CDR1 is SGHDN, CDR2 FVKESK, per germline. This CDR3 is CASRTSAQETQYF. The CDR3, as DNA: TGTGCCAGCAGGACTAGCGCCCAAGAGACCCAGTACTTC. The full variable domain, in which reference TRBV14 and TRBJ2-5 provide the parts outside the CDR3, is EAGVTQFPSHSVIEKGQTVTLRCDPISGHDNLYWYRRVMGKEIKFLLHFVKESKQDESGMPNNRFLAERTGGTYSTLKVQPAELEDSGVYFCASRTSAQETQYFGPGTRLLVL.

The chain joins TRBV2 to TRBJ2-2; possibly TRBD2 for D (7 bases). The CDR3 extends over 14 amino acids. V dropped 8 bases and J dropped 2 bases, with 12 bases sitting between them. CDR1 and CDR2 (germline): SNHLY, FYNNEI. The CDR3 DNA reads TGTGCCAGCTTCGGGGGGCGCAACACCGGGGAGCTGTTTTTT. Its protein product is CASFGGRNTGELFF.

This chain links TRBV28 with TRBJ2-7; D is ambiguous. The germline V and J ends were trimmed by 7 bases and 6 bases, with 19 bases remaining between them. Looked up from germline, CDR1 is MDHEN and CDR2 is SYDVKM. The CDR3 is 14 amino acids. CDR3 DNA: TGTGCCAGCACCCAGGCCGGCTCGATTGGCGAGCAGTACTTC. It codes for CASTQAGSIGEQYF.

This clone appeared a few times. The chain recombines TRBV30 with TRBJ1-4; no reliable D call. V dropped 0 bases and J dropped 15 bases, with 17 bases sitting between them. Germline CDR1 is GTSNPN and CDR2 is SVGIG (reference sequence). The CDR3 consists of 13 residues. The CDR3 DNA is TGTGCCTGGAGTGTACGCCATGGGCAGATGGTGTTTTTT. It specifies CAWSVRHGQMVFF.

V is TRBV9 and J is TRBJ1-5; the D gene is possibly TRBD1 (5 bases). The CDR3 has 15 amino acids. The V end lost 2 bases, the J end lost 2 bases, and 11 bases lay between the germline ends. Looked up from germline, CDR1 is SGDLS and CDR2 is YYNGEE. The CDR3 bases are TGTGCCAGCAGCGTGGGGCCGGATGGCAATCAGCCCCAGCATTTT. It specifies CASSVGPDGNQPQHF. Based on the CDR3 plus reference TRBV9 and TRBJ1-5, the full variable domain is DSGVTQTPKHLITATGQRVTLRCSPRSGDLSVYWYQQSLDQGLQFLIQYYNGEERAKGNILERFSAQQFPDLHSELNLSSLELGDSALYFCASSVGPDGNQPQHFGDGTRLSIL.

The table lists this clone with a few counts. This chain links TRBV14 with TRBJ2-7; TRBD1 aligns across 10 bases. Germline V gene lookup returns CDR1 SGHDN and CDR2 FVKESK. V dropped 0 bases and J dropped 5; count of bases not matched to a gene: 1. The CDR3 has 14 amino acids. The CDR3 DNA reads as TGTGCCAGCAGCCAAGAGGGGACAGGGGACGAGCAGTACTTC. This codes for CASSQEGTGDEQYF.